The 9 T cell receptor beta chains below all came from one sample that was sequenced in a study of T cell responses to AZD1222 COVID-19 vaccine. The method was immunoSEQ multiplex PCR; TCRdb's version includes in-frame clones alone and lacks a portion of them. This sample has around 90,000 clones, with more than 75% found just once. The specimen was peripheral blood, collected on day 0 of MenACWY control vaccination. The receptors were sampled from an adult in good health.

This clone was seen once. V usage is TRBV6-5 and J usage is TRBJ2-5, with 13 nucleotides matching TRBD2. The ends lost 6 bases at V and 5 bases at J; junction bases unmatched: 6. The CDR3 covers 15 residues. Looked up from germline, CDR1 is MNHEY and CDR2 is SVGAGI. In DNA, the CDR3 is TGTGCCAGCAGGGATACTAGCGGGAGGGCTGAGACCCAGTACTTC. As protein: CASRDTSGRAETQYF.

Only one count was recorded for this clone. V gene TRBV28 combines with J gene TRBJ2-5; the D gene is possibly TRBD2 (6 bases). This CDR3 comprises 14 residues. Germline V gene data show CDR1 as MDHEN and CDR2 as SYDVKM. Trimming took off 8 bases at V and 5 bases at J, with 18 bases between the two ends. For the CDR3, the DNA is TGTGCCAGCGGGGGGAGAAGAGTCGGGGAGACCCAGTACTTC. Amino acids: CASGGRRVGETQYF. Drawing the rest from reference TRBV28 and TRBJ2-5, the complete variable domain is DVKVTQSSRYLVKRTGEKVFLECVQDMDHENMFWYRQDPGLGLRLIYFSYDVKMKEKGDIPEGYSVSREKKERFSLILESASTNQTSMYLCASGGRRVGETQYFGPGTRLLVL.

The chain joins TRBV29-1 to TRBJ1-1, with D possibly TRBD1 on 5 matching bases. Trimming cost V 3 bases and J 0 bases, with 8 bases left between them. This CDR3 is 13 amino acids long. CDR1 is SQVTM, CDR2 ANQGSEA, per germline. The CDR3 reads CSVEGRLNTEAFF. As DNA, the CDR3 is TGCAGCGTTGAGGGACGGCTGAACACTGAAGCTTTCTTT.

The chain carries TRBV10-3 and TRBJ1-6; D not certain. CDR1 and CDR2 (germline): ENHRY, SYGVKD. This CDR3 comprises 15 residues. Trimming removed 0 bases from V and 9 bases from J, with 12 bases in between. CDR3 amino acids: CAISESIGNSSPLHF. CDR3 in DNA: TGTGCCATCAGTGAGTCGATAGGGAATTCTTCACCCCTCCACTTT.

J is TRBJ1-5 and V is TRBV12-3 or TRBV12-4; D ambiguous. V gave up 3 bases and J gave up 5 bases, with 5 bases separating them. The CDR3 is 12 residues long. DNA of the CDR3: TGTGCCAGCAGTTTCTGGGATCAGCCCCAGCATTTT. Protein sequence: CASSFWDQPQHF.

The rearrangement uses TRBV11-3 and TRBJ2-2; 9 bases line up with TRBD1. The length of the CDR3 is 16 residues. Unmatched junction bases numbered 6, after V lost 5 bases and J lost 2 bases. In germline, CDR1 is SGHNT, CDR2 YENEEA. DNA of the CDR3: TGTGCCAGCAGCCCCGGACAGGGGAGAAACACCGGGGAGCTGTTTTTT. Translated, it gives CASSPGQGRNTGELFF.

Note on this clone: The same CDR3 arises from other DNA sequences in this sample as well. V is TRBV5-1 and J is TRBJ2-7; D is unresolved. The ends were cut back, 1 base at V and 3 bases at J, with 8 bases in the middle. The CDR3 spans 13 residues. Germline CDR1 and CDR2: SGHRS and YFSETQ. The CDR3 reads CASSLLGDYEQYF. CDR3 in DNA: TGCGCCAGCAGCTTGTTAGGTGACTACGAGCAGTACTTC.

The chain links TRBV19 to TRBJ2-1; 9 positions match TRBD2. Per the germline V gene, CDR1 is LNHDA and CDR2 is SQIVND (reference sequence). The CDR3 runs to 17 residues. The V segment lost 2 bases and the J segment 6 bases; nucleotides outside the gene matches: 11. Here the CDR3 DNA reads TGTGCCAGTAGTATATCCCTGACTAGCGGAATGAGCAATGAGCAGTTCTTC. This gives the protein CASSISLTSGMSNEQFF.

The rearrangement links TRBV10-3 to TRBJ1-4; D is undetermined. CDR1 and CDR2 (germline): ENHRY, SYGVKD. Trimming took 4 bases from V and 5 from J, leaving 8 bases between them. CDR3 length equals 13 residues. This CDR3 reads CAISGNENEKLFF. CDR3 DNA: TGTGCCATCAGTGGAAATGAGAATGAAAAACTGTTTTTT.